Each of the 10 T cell receptor beta chains below was sequenced from the same sample in a study of blood T cell repertoires in COVID-19. Libraries were prepared by immunoSEQ multiplex PCR; TCRdb keeps only in-frame clonotypes and omits some of them. This sample has fewer than 400,000 clones, with about 85% found just once. Sequencing used PBMCs or T cells enriched from blood (not recorded which). The source of these receptors is a woman in her thirties who had been exposed to COVID-19.

The sample holds one count of this clone. This sequence joins TRBV9 and TRBJ1-6; D possibly corresponds to TRBD1 (5 bases). The CDR3 spans 16 residues. The V gene lost 0 bases and the J gene lost 10 bases, with 17 bases spanning the gap. Germline-derived CDR1 and CDR2 are SGDLS and YYNGEE. CDR3 coding DNA: TGTGCCAGCAGCGTAGCCTCGGGGGAAGGAGGCTCACCCCTCCACTTT. Translating it yields CASSVASGEGGSPLHF.

V and J are TRBV5-4 and TRBJ2-7; TRBD2 matches at 7 bases. The CDR3 has 14 residues. The J segment lost 1 base and the V segment lost 9 bases, leaving 10 bases of the junction unmatched. Germline V gene lookup returns CDR1 SGHNT and CDR2 YYREEE (reference sequence). CDR3 amino acids: CAISKRDGSYEQYF. The CDR3 DNA reads TGTGCCATTTCGAAGCGGGACGGGTCCTACGAGCAGTACTTC.

V and J are TRBV28 and TRBJ1-1; no clear D gene. CDR3 size: 13 residues. V was pared by 4 bases and J by 6 bases, with 12 bases between. Germline V gene data show CDR1 as MDHEN and CDR2 as SYDVKM. The CDR3 reads CASSSPSRAEAFF. CDR3 coding DNA: TGTGCCAGCAGTTCGCCCTCTCGGGCTGAAGCTTTCTTT.

This chain uses TRBV5-6 with TRBJ1-5; a possible D gene is TRBD1 (5 bases). The CDR3 contains 15 residues. Germline V gives CDR1 SGHDT, CDR2 YYEEEE. V dropped 4 bases and J dropped 4 bases, with 15 bases sitting between them. CDR3 residues: CASSPRSGVNQPQHF. In DNA, the CDR3 is TGTGCCAGCAGCCCTCGCTCGGGGGTAAATCAGCCCCAGCATTTT.

The chain recombines TRBV19 with TRBJ2-1; 8 nucleotides match TRBD2. This CDR3 spans 14 amino acids. V shed 4 bases, J shed 5 bases, and the junction held 4 bases outside the gene matches. Germline lookup yields CDR1 LNHDA and CDR2 SQIVND (reference sequence). The CDR3 is CASSSGRFNNEQFF. CDR3 nucleotide sequence: TGTGCCAGTAGTAGCGGGAGGTTTAACAATGAGCAGTTCTTC.

The rearrangement uses TRBV14 and TRBJ2-7; 9 bases are a match to TRBD2. Unmatched junction bases numbered 18, after V lost 4 bases and J lost 2 bases. The CDR3 length is 19 residues. Germline V gene sequence: CDR1 SGHDN, CDR2 FVKESK. CDR3 bases: TGTGCCAGCAGCCCCCTGATATGGGGTGCTAGCGGGACCACCTACGAGCAGTACTTC. Translating it yields CASSPLIWGASGTTYEQYF.

The V and J genes are TRBV28 and TRBJ1-1; D remains ambiguous. The CDR3 consists of 13 residues. V lost 6 bases and J 3 bases, leaving 11 bases between the germline ends. Germline V gene sequence: CDR1 MDHEN, CDR2 SYDVKM. This CDR3 reads CASSDFQYTEAFF. DNA for the CDR3: TGTGCCAGCAGCGACTTTCAGTACACTGAAGCTTTCTTT.

About this clone: The sample holds other DNA sequences that translate to the same CDR3. The J gene is TRBJ2-1, the V gene TRBV28; the match to TRBD1 covers 8 bases. This CDR3 is 13 amino acids long. Germline trimming cut 6 bases from V and 5 bases from J; bases unmatched to any gene: 3. Germline lookup yields CDR1 MDHEN and CDR2 SYDVKM. CDR3 residues: CASRGTGDNEQFF. CDR3 coding DNA: TGTGCCAGCAGGGGGACAGGTGACAATGAGCAGTTCTTC. The variable domain in full, with the rest retrieved from reference TRBV28 and TRBJ2-1, is DVKVTQSSRYLVKRTGEKVFLECVQDMDHENMFWYRQDPGLGLRLIYFSYDVKMKEKGDIPEGYSVSREKKERFSLILESASTNQTSMYLCASRGTGDNEQFFGPGTRLTVL.

This clone has just one count. This rearrangement joins TRBV30 to TRBJ2-1, with TRBD2 identical over 7 bases. Germline V CDR1 and CDR2: GTSNPN, SVGIG (reference sequence). V lost 2 bases to trimming and J lost 9 bases; unmatched junction nucleotides: 13. The CDR3 spans 15 residues. The CDR3 region is CAWSQAGRARVEQFF. The CDR3 bases are TGTGCCTGGAGTCAAGCGGGGAGGGCGAGGGTTGAGCAGTTCTTC. Variable domain in full (rest from reference TRBV30 and TRBJ2-1): SQTIHQWPATLVQPVGSPLSLECTVEGTSNPNLYWYRQAAGRGLQLLFYSVGIGQISSEVPQNLSASRPQDRQFILSSKKLLLSDSGFYLCAWSQAGRARVEQFFGPGTRLTVL.

The chain links TRBV2 to TRBJ1-3; no firm D call. V lost 7 bases, J lost 0 bases, and 13 bases lay in between. Germline V lookup: CDR1 SNHLY, CDR2 FYNNEI. This CDR3 spans 15 amino acids. The CDR3 nucleotides read TGTGCCAGCAACGCCAGGTCGAGCTCTGGAAACACCATATATTTT. Protein sequence: CASNARSSSGNTIYF.